This note documents a single T cell receptor beta chain sequence. What this receptor recognizes is not known. No much larger clone exists at a distance of one base, and base qualities are not known. The data are from a study of T cell repertoires in cytomegalovirus infection (dated by TCRdb to the late 2010s). Describing the broader study: The peptide stimulations were aimed at well-studied HLA-B-restricted epitopes as well as recently identified HLA-C-restricted CMV epitopes, whose presentation resists viral immunomodulation. The HLA type of each donor mattered for the analysis, because public TCR beta signatures pointed to carriage of CMV infection along with the matching HLA type.

CDR3 length: 15 amino acids, cysteine to phenylalanine. Just the 45-base CDR3 DNA is kept, in frame starting at base 1. At the junction V is shortened by 3 bases and J by 10 bases; bases outside the gene matches: 7. The germline V gene (reference sequence) sets CDR1 to LNHDA and CDR2 to SQIVND. What the research found in general, with its limitations: In both this cohort and an independent cohort of 352 donors, the cumulative frequency of public TCR beta family members distinguished carriers of CMV infection plus the relevant HLA type. The ex vivo response was dominated by HLA-C-restricted CMV-specific TCR beta clonotypes, which also provided the single most frequent clonotype in two of eight donors.

Instrument on record: Illumina HiSeq 1500. TCRdb reworked the public reads: Q25 trimming with fastp, MiXCR clone assembly, productive beta chains retained. Duplicate CDR3 protein sequences are folded into a single record with the most common DNA and genes. The sample data list around 900,000 distinct CDR3 sequences, and around 31% of these were observed just once. Clones ranked in the top ten supply about 14% of the sample. The label giving this sample's treatment or condition can be read as: in vitro stimulation with specific CMV peptide epitopes to enrich CMV-specific T cells. This clonotype was obtained from a human donor in good health (CMV status not recorded). Some clones in this sample may be carry-over from other donors' samples. The sequenced sample was cultured CD8+ T cells from PBMCs, obtained from culture after CMV antigen stimulation. The chain joins TRBV19 to TRBJ1-6; 9 junctional bases match TRBD1. The DNA is TGTGCCAGTAGTATCCAGACAGGGGGGGGGTCACCCCTCCACTTT. Its coded protein is CASSIQTGGGSPLHF. With the rest looked up from the reference TRBV19 and TRBJ1-6 genes rather than sequenced, the full variable domain is DGGITQSPKYLFRKEGQNVTLSCEQNLNHDAMYWYRQDPGQGLRLIYYSQIVNDFQKGDIAEGYSVSREKKESFPLTVTSAQKNPTAFYLCASSIQTGGGSPLHFGNGTRLTVT.